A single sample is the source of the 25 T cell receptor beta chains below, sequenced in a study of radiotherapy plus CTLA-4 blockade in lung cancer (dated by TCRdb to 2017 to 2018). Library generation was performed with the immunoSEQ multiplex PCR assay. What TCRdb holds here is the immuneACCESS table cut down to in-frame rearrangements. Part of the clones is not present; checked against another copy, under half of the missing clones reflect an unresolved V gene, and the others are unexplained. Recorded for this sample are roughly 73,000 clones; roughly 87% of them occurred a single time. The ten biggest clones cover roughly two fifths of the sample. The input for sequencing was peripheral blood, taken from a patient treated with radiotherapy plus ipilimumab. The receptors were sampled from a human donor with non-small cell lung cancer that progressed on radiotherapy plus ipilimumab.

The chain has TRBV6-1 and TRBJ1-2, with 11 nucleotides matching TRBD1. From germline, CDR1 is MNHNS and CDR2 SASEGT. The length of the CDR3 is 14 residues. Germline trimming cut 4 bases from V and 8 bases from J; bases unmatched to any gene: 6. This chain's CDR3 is CASSGPGQGDGYTF. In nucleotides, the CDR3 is TGTGCCAGCAGTGGACCGGGACAGGGGGACGGCTACACCTTC.

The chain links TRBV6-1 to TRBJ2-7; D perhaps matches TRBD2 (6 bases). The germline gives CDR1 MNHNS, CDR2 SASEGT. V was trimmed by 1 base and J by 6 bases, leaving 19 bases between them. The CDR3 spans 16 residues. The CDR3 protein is CASSEEGGSRSLEQYV. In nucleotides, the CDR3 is TGTGCCAGCAGTGAAGAAGGAGGGTCCCGCTCTCTCGAGCAGTACGTC.

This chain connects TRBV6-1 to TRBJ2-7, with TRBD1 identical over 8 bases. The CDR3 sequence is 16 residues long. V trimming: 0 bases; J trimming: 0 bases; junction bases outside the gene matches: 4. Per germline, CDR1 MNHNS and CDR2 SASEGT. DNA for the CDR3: TGTGCCAGCAGTGAAGCGGGACAGGCTGGCTCCTACGAGCAGTACTTC. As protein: CASSEAGQAGSYEQYF.

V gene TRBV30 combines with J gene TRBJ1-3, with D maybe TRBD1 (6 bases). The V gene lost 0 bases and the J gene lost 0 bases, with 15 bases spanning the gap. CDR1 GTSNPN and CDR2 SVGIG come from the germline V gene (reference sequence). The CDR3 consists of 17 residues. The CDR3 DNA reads TGTGCCTGGAGTGTACTCCCGACAGGAACCTCTGGAAACACCATATATTTT. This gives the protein CAWSVLPTGTSGNTIYF. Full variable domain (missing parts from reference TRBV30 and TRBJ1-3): SQTIHQWPATLVQPVGSPLSLECTVEGTSNPNLYWYRQAAGRGLQLLFYSVGIGQISSEVPQNLSASRPQDRQFILSSKKLLLSDSGFYLCAWSVLPTGTSGNTIYFGEGSWLTVV.

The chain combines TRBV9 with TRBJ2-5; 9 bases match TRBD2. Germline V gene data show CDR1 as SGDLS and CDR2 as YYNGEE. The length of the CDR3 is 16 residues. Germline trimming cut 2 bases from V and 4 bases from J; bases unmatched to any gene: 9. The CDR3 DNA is TGTGCCAGCAGCGTGGCTGGGACTAGCTCTATAGAGACCCAGTACTTC. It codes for CASSVAGTSSIETQYF.

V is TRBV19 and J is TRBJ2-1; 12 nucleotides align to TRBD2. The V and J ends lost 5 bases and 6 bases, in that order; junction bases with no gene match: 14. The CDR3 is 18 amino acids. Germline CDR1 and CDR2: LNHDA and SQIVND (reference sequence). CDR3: CASSEGRASGRVVNEQFF. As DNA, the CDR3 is TGTGCCAGTAGTGAGGGGAGGGCTAGCGGGAGGGTGGTCAATGAGCAGTTCTTC.

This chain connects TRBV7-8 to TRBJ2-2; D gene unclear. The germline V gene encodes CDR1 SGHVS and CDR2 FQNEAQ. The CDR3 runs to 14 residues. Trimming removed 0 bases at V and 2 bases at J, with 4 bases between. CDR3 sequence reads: CASSLAGNTGELFF. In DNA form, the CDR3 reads TGTGCCAGCAGCTTAGCTGGAAACACCGGGGAGCTGTTTTTT.

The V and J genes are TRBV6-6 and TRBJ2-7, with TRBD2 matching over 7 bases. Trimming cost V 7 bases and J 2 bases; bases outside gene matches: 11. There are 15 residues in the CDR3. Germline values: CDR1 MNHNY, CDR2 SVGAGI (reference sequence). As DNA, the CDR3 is TGTGCCAGCACGTACTTAGCTAGCGGTCCCTACGAGCAGTACGTC. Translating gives CASTYLASGPYEQYV.

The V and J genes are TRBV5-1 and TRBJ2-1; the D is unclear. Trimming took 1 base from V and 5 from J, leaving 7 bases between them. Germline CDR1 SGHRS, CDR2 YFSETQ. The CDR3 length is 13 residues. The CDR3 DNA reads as TGCGCCAGCAGCTTGAGACCGGACAATGAGCAGTTCTTC. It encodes CASSLRPDNEQFF.

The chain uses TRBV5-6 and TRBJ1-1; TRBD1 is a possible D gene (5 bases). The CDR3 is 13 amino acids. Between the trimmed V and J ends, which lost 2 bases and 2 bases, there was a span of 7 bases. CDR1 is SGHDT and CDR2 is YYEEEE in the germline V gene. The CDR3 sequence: CASSFQGNTEAFF. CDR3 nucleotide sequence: TGTGCCAGCAGCTTTCAGGGAAACACTGAAGCTTTCTTT.

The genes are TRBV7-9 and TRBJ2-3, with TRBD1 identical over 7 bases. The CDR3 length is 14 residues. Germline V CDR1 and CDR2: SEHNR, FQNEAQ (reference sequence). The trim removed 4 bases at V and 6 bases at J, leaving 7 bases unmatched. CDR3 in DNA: TGTGCCAGCAGCTCCTCGACAGGGATGGATACGCAGTATTTT. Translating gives CASSSSTGMDTQYF.

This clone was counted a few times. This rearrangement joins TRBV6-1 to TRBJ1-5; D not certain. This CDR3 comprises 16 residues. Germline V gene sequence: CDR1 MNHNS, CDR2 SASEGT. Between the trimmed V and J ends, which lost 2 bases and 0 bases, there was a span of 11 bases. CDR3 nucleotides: TGTGCCAGCAGTGAAATCAGGCTCCTTAGCAATCAGCCCCAGCATTTT. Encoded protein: CASSEIRLLSNQPQHF.

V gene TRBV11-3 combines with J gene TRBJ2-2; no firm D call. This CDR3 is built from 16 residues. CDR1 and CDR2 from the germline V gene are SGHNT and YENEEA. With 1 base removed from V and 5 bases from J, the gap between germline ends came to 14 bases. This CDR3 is CASSLGSWAETGELFF. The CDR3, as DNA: TGTGCCAGCAGCTTAGGGTCATGGGCGGAGACCGGGGAGCTGTTTTTT.

Here the CDR3 reads CAWSVTGRAGNTIYF. In DNA form, the CDR3 reads TGTGCCTGGAGTGTAACAGGAAGGGCTGGAAACACCATATATTTT. The chain is built from TRBV30 and TRBJ1-3, with a possible D match to TRBD1 (5 bases). The CDR3 has 15 residues. Trimming left V 0 bases short and J 2 bases short, with 11 bases between. CDR1 GTSNPN and CDR2 SVGIG come from the germline V gene (reference sequence).

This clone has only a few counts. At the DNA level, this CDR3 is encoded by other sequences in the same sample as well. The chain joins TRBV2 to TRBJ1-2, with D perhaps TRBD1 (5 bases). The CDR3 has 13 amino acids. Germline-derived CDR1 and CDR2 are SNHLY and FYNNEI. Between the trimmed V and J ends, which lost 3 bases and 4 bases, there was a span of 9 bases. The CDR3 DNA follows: TGTGCCAGCAGTGAGGGACGGATCTATGGCTACACCTTC. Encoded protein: CASSEGRIYGYTF. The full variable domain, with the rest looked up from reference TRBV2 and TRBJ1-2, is EPEVTQTPSHQVTQMGQEVILRCVPISNHLYFYWYRQILGQKVEFLVSFYNNEISEKSEIFDDQFSVERPDGSNFTLKIRSTKLEDSAMYFCASSEGRIYGYTFGSGTRLTVV.

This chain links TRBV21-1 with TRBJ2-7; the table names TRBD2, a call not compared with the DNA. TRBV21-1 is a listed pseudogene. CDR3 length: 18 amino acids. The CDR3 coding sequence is TGTGCCAGCAGCAGTTTGACTAGCGGGGTATTTAGCTCCTACGAGCAGTACGTC. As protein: CASSSLTSGVFSSYEQYV.

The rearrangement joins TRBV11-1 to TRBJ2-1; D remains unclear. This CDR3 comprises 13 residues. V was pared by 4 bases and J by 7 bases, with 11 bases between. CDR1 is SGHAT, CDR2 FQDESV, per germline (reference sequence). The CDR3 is CASSSGPRNEQFF. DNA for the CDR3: TGTGCCAGCAGCTCTGGGCCTAGGAATGAGCAGTTCTTC.

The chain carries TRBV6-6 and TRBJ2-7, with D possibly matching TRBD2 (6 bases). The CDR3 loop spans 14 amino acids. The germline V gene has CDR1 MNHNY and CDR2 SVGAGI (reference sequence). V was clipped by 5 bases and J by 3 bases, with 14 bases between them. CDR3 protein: CASSGWGLRYEQYV. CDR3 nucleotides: TGTGCCAGCAGTGGGTGGGGACTCCGCTACGAGCAGTACGTC.

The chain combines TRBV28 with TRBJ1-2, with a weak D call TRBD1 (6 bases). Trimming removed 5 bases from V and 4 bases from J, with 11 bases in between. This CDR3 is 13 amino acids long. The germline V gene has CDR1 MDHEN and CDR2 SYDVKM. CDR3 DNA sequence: TGTGCCAGCAGTCGGACAGCGGTCTATGGCTACACCTTC. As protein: CASSRTAVYGYTF.

The CDR3 here is CASSETSRPYGKLFF. The CDR3 coding sequence is TGTGCCAGCAGCGAAACTTCCCGGCCTTACGGAAAACTGTTTTTT. The chain carries TRBV9 and TRBJ1-4; no firm D call. The V end lost 3 bases, the J end lost 10 bases, and 19 bases lay between the germline ends. From germline, CDR1 is SGDLS and CDR2 YYNGEE. CDR3 size: 15 residues. Using reference TRBV9 and TRBJ1-4 for the parts outside the CDR3, the full variable domain is DSGVTQTPKHLITATGQRVTLRCSPRSGDLSVYWYQQSLDQGLQFLIQYYNGEERAKGNILERFSAQQFPDLHSELNLSSLELGDSALYFCASSETSRPYGKLFFGSGTQLSVL.

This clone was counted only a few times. The CDR3 reads CASSERGGETQYF. CDR3 sequence (DNA): TGTGCCAGTAGTGAGAGGGGGGGAGAGACCCAGTACTTC. The chain carries TRBV19 and TRBJ2-5; a weak D match, TRBD2 (7 bases). This CDR3 has 13 amino acids. Germline V gives CDR1 LNHDA, CDR2 SQIVND (reference sequence). V lost 5 bases and J 4 bases, leaving 11 bases between the germline ends. Complete variable domain (other parts from reference TRBV19 and TRBJ2-5): DGGITQSPKYLFRKEGQNVTLSCEQNLNHDAMYWYRQDPGQGLRLIYYSQIVNDFQKGDIAEGYSVSREKKESFPLTVTSAQKNPTAFYLCASSERGGETQYFGPGTRLLVL.

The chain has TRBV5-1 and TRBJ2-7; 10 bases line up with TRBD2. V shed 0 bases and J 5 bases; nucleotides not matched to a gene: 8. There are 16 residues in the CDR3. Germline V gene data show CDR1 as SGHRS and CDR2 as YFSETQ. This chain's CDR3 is CASSLVSSGSLDEQYF. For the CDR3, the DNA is TGCGCCAGCAGCTTGGTGTCTAGCGGGAGCTTGGACGAGCAGTACTTC.

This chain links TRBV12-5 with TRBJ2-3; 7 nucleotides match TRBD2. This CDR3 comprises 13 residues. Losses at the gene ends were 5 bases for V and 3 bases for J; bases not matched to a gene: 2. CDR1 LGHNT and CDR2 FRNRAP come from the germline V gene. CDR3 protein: CASGIAGTDTQYF. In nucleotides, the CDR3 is TGTGCTAGTGGTATAGCGGGTACAGATACGCAGTATTTT.

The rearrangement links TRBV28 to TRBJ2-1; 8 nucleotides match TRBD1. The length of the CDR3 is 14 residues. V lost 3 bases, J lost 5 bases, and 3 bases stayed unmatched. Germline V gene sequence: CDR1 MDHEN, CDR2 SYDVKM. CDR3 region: CASSFETGDNEQFF. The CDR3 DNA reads TGTGCCAGCAGTTTTGAGACAGGGGACAATGAGCAGTTCTTC.

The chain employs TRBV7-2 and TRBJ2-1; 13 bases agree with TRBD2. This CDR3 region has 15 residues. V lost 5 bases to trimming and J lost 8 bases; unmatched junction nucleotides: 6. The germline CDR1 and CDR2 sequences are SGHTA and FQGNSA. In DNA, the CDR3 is TGTGCCAGCAGCATTACTAGCGGGAGGGTAGATGAGCAGTTCTTC. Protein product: CASSITSGRVDEQFF. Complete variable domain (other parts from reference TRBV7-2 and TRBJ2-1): GAGVSQSPSNKVTEKGKDVELRCDPISGHTALYWYRQSLGQGLEFLIYFQGNSAPDKSGLPSDRFSAERTGGSVSTLTIQRTQQEDSAVYLCASSITSGRVDEQFFGPGTRLTVL.